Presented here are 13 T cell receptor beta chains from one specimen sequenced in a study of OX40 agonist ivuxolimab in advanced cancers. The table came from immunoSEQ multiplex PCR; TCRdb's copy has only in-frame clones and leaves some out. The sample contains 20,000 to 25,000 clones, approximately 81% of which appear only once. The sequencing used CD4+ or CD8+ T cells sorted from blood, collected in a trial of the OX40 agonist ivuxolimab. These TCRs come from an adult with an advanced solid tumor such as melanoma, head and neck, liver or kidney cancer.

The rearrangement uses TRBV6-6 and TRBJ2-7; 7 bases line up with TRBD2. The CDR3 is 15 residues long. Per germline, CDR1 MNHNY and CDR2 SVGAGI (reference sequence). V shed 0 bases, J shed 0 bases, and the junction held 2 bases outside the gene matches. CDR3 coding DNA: TGTGCCAGCAGTTACTCAAAGCGGGGCTCCTACGAGCAGTACTTC. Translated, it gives CASSYSKRGSYEQYF.

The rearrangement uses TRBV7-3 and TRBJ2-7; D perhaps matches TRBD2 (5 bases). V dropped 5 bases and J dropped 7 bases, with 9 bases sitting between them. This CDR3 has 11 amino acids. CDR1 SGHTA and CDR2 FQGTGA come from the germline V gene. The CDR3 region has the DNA TGTGCCAGCAGCGAGGGTAGGGAGCAGTACTTC. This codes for CASSEGREQYF.

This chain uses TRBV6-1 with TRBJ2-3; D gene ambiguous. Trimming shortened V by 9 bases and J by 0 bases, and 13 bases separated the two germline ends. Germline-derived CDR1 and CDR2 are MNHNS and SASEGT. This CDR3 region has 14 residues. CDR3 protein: CASRQAPSTDTQYF. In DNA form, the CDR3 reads TGTGCCAGTCGGCAGGCACCTAGCACAGATACGCAGTATTTT.

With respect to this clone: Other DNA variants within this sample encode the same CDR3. CDR3 loop: CASSLPTGANSPLHF. In DNA form, the CDR3 reads TGTGCCAGCAGCTTACCTACAGGTGCCAATTCACCCCTCCACTTT. V and J are TRBV7-9 and TRBJ1-6; D is perhaps TRBD1 (5 bases). Germline V gives CDR1 SEHNR, CDR2 FQNEAQ (reference sequence). V lost 2 bases and J lost 7, with 12 bases in between. The CDR3 spans 15 residues. Supplemented by reference TRBV7-9 and TRBJ1-6, the full variable domain reads DTGVSQNPRHKITKRGQNVTFRCDPISEHNRLYWYRQTLGQGPEFLTYFQNEAQLEKSRLLSDRFSAERPKGSFSTLEIQRTEQGDSAMYLCASSLPTGANSPLHFGNGTRLTVT.

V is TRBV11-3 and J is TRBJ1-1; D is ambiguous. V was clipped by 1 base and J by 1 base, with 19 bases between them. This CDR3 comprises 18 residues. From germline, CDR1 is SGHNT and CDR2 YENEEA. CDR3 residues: CASSLVIDPGGPNTEAFF. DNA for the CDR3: TGTGCCAGCAGCTTAGTAATAGATCCCGGAGGACCGAACACTGAAGCTTTCTTT. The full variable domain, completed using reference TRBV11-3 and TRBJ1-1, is EAGVVQSPRYKIIEKKQPVAFWCNPISGHNTLYWYLQNLGQGPELLIRYENEEAVDDSQLPKDRFSAERLKGVDSTLKIQPAELGDSAVYLCASSLVIDPGGPNTEAFFGQGTRLTVV.

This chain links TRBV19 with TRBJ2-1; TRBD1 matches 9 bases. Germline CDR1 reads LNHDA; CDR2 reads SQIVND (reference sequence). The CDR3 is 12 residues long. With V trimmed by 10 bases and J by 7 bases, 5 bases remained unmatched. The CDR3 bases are TGTGCCACACAGGGGGCTTTGAATGAGCAGTTCTTC. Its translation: CATQGALNEQFF. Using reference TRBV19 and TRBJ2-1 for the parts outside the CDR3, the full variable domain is DGGITQSPKYLFRKEGQNVTLSCEQNLNHDAMYWYRQDPGQGLRLIYYSQIVNDFQKGDIAEGYSVSREKKESFPLTVTSAQKNPTAFYLCATQGALNEQFFGPGTRLTVL.

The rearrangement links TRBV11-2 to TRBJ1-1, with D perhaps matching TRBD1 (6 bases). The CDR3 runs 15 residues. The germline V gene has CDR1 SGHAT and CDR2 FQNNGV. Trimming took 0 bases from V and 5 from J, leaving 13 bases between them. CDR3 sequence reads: CASSLDPGGRTEAFF. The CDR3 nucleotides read TGTGCCAGCAGCTTAGATCCGGGGGGCAGAACTGAAGCTTTCTTT.

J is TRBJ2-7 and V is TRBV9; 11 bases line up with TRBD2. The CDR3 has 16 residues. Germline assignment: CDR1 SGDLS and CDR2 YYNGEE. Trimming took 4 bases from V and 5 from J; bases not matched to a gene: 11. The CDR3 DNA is TGTGCCAGCAGCACTTTAGCGGGGGGGCCCGTCGACGAGCAGTACTTC. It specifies CASSTLAGGPVDEQYF.

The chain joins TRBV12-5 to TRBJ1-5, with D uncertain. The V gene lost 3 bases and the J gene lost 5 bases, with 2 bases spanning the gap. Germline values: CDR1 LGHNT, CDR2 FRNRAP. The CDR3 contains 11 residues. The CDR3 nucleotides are TGTGCTAGTGGTTTAGATCAGCCCCAGCATTTT. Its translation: CASGLDQPQHF. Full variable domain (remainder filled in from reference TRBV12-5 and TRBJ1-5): DARVTQTPRHKVTEMGQEVTMRCQPILGHNTVFWYRQTMMQGLELLAYFRNRAPLDDSGMPKDRFSAEMPDATLATLKIQPSEPRDSAVYFCASGLDQPQHFGDGTRLSIL.

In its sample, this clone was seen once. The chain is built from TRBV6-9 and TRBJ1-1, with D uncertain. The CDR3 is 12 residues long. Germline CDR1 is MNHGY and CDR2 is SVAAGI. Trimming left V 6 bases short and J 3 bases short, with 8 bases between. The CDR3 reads CASSAGYTEAFF. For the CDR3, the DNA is TGTGCCAGCAGCGCTGGATACACTGAAGCTTTCTTT.

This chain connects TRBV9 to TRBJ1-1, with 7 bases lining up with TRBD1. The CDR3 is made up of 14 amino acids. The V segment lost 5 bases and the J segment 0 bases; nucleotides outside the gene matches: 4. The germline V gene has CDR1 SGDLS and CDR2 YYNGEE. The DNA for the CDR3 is TGTGCCAGCAGTCAGGGGGGGATGAACACTGAAGCTTTCTTT. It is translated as CASSQGGMNTEAFF.

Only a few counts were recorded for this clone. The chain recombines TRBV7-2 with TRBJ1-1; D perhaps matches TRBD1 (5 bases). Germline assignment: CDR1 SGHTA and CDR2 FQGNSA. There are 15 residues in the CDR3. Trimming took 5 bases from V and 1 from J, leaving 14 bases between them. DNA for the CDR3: TGTGCCAGCAGCGGGGGGGTCGGGGAGAACACTGAAGCTTTCTTT. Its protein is CASSGGVGENTEAFF.

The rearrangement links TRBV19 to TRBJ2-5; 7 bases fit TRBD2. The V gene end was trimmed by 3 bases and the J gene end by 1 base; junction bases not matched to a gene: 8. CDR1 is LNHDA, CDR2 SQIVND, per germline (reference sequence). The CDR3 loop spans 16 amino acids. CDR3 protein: CASSILPGLPQETQYF. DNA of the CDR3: TGTGCCAGTAGTATTCTCCCGGGACTACCCCAAGAGACCCAGTACTTC. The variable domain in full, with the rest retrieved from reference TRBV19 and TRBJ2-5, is DGGITQSPKYLFRKEGQNVTLSCEQNLNHDAMYWYRQDPGQGLRLIYYSQIVNDFQKGDIAEGYSVSREKKESFPLTVTSAQKNPTAFYLCASSILPGLPQETQYFGPGTRLLVL.